This TCR beta chain was recorded in a study of radiation and T cells in renal cell carcinoma. Study-level results: Pretreatment tumor biopsies were lacking, so baseline clonotypes are unknown. In blood, top tumor clones expanded by 2 weeks, shrinking by 4. Only small tumor regions of 0.95 to 1 g were sampled.

The table came from immunoSEQ multiplex PCR; TCRdb's copy has only in-frame clones and leaves some out. Of several thousand clones in the sample, about three fifths were seen once. Treatment of the sample: 15 Gy SBRT to primary tumor, nephrectomy 4 weeks later. Notes on this clone: Its antigen remains unknown.

The V gene's germline CDR1 is MNHEY and CDR2 SMNVEV (reference sequence). Germline trimming cut 5 bases from V and 4 bases from J; bases unmatched to any gene: 20. The CDR3 is 19 amino acids. The source of this sequence is a man between 60 and 75 years old with renal cell carcinoma. The V gene is TRBV27, the J gene TRBJ2-7; 10 nucleotides match TRBD2. Sequencing was performed on tumor tissue, taken from a patient whose treatment included radiotherapy and nephrectomy. Here the CDR3 reads CASSQFMDAPSGRWYEQYF. CDR3 sequence (DNA): TGTGCCAGCAGTCAGTTCATGGATGCCCCTAGCGGGAGATGGTACGAGCAGTACTTC.